Described below is a single T cell receptor (beta chain) sequence and its context. Antigen specificity is unknown. This may stem from a read error, because a much larger clone lies one nucleotide away. One entry per CDR3 protein results from TCRdb running MiXCR on the 5' RACE reads. Of approximately 120,000 distinct CDR3 sequences in the sample, 7.4% are singletons; the top ten hold 2.5%. The data belong to a study of T cells after yellow fever vaccination. Study details: Preparation of the low-cell-number fractions used SMART-Seq v4 Ultra Low Input. Whole-study results and caveats: Although the secondary response was weaker, it peaked faster, at day 5 versus 15. Most clones from primary vaccination resurfaced after the booster (about 95% CD4, more than 75% CD8).

The CDR3 extends over 13 amino acids. V was trimmed by 0 bases and J by 4 bases, leaving 8 bases between them. In germline, CDR1 is DFQATT, CDR2 SNEGSKA (reference sequence). The starting material was CD4+ T cells sorted from PBMCs, obtained approximately 11 days after the first yellow fever vaccination. This clonotype was sampled from a man between 18 and 35 years old who received the YFV17D yellow fever vaccine. The chain employs TRBV20-1 and TRBJ2-3; D remains ambiguous. CDR3 residues: CSARENTPDTQYF. The CDR3, as DNA: TGCAGTGCTAGAGAGAACACTCCAGATACGCAGTATTTT.